This entry lists 25 T cell receptor beta chains sequenced from one sample in a study of T cell responses to AZD1222 COVID-19 vaccine. Profiling relied on immunoSEQ multiplex PCR, and the TCRdb table lists in-frame clones only, not all of them. This sample has some 100,000 clones; roughly 90% occur once, and the top ten carry less than 4%. The sample was peripheral blood, taken 28 days after the second AZD1222 dose. The receptors stem from an adult who received the AZD1222 COVID-19 vaccine.

V and J are TRBV18 and TRBJ2-3; D unclear. In germline, CDR1 is KGHSH, CDR2 LQKENI. The CDR3 loop spans 14 amino acids. Trimming took off 3 bases at V and 0 bases at J, with 7 bases between the two ends. The CDR3 spells CASSPQVSTDTQYF. The CDR3 DNA follows: TGTGCCAGCTCACCGCAGGTGAGCACAGATACGCAGTATTTT.

V gene TRBV20-1 combines with J gene TRBJ1-1; unclear D gene. CDR3 size: 11 residues. V was shortened by 1 base and J by 8 bases, with 8 bases between the two germline ends. Germline loops: CDR1 DFQATT, CDR2 SNEGSKA (reference sequence). Written as DNA, the CDR3 is TGCAGTGCTAGAGTTGGCGCCGAAGCTTTCTTT. Translated, it gives CSARVGAEAFF.

The rearrangement uses TRBV5-4 and TRBJ1-2; D gene ambiguous. The CDR3 is made up of 14 amino acids. The germline V gene encodes CDR1 SGHNT and CDR2 YYREEE (reference sequence). V was cut by 4 bases and J by 4 bases, with 14 bases left in between. This CDR3 reads CASSPIRGGYGYTF. CDR3 coding DNA: TGTGCCAGCAGCCCAATTCGGGGAGGCTATGGCTACACCTTC.

This rearrangement joins TRBV7-6 to TRBJ2-1; 8 bases map to TRBD1. V trimming: 5 bases; J trimming: 4 bases; junction bases outside the gene matches: 7. This CDR3 contains 15 residues. Per germline, CDR1 SGHVS and CDR2 FNYEAQ. The CDR3 protein is CASSKDRALYNEQFF. Written as DNA, the CDR3 is TGTGCCAGCAGCAAGGACAGGGCCTTATACAATGAGCAGTTCTTC.

The gene calls are TRBV7-2 and TRBJ2-2; 8 bases are a match to TRBD1. Germline V lookup: CDR1 SGHTA, CDR2 FQGNSA. This CDR3 contains 14 residues. Trimming took 5 bases from V and 7 from J; bases not matched to a gene: 6. Here the CDR3 reads CASSPRTGIGELFF. The CDR3, as DNA: TGTGCCAGCAGCCCTCGGACAGGGATCGGGGAGCTGTTTTTT.

This sequence joins TRBV7-3 and TRBJ2-2; D ambiguous. Trimming shortened V by 1 base and J by 0 bases, and 6 bases separated the two germline ends. This CDR3 has 15 residues. Germline loops: CDR1 SGHTA, CDR2 FQGTGA. The CDR3 coding sequence is TGTGCCAGCAGCTTAAATCCCGCGAACACCGGGGAGCTGTTTTTT. Residues: CASSLNPANTGELFF.

The chain joins TRBV7-9 to TRBJ2-3; D unclear. From germline, CDR1 is SEHNR and CDR2 FQNEAQ (reference sequence). The CDR3 is 13 residues long. V lost 5 bases and J lost 1, with 7 bases in between. The CDR3 DNA reads as TGTGCCAGCAGCAGGGCTGGCACAGATACGCAGTATTTT. Residues: CASSRAGTDTQYF. The full variable domain, with the rest looked up from reference TRBV7-9 and TRBJ2-3, is DTGVSQNPRHKITKRGQNVTFRCDPISEHNRLYWYRQTLGQGPEFLTYFQNEAQLEKSRLLSDRFSAERPKGSFSTLEIQRTEQGDSAMYLCASSRAGTDTQYFGPGTRLTVL.

The chain has TRBV5-6 and TRBJ1-1; D is unresolved. This CDR3 is built from 13 residues. Deletions cut 2 bases from V and 10 bases from J, with 15 bases between. The germline V gene has CDR1 SGHDT and CDR2 YYEEEE. The CDR3 reads CASSFAPGSRAFF. Here the CDR3 DNA reads TGTGCCAGCAGCTTCGCTCCGGGCTCAAGAGCTTTCTTT. Combining the CDR3 with reference TRBV5-6 and TRBJ1-1 gives the whole variable domain DAGVTQSPTHLIKTRGQQVTLRCSPKSGHDTVSWYQQALGQGPQFIFQYYEEEERQRGNFPDRFSGHQFPNYSSELNVNALLLGDSALYLCASSFAPGSRAFFGQGTRLTVV.

V usage is TRBV7-2 and J usage is TRBJ1-5; 7 nucleotides align to TRBD1. Germline-derived CDR1 and CDR2 are SGHTA and FQGNSA. V gave up 2 bases and J gave up 4 bases; unmatched junction bases: 2. The CDR3 has 14 residues. CDR3 in amino acids: CASSLQGGNQPQHF. CDR3 nucleotides: TGTGCCAGCAGCTTACAGGGGGGGAATCAGCCCCAGCATTTT. Full variable domain (outside the CDR3, taken from reference TRBV7-2 and TRBJ1-5): GAGVSQSPSNKVTEKGKDVELRCDPISGHTALYWYRQSLGQGLEFLIYFQGNSAPDKSGLPSDRFSAERTGGSVSTLTIQRTQQEDSAVYLCASSLQGGNQPQHFGDGTRLSIL.

This clone appeared once. The J gene is TRBJ2-1, the V gene TRBV13, with a tentative D call TRBD1 (6 bases). Trimming took off 1 base at V and 4 bases at J, with 14 bases between the two ends. This CDR3 comprises 16 residues. Per the germline V gene, CDR1 is PRHDT and CDR2 is FYEKMQ (reference sequence). The CDR3 DNA sequence: TGTGCCAGCAGCTTAGCTGGGGCAGGGACATACAATGAGCAGTTCTTC. As protein: CASSLAGAGTYNEQFF. The whole variable domain, remainder taken from reference TRBV13 and TRBJ2-1, is AAGVIQSPRHLIKEKRETATLKCYPIPRHDTVYWYQQGPGQDPQFLISFYEKMQSDKGSIPDRFSAQQFSDYHSELNMSSLELGDSALYFCASSLAGAGTYNEQFFGPGTRLTVL.

V and J are TRBV19 and TRBJ1-4; D is perhaps TRBD1 (5 bases). The CDR3 is 16 amino acids. Germline values: CDR1 LNHDA, CDR2 SQIVND (reference sequence). With 6 bases removed from V and 6 bases from J, the gap between germline ends came to 20 bases. This CDR3 is CASSWTPWPGDEKLFF. The CDR3 nucleotides are TGTGCCAGTAGCTGGACCCCCTGGCCGGGGGATGAAAAACTGTTTTTT.

The V call is TRBV30, the J call TRBJ2-1; 8 nucleotides align to TRBD2. This CDR3 is 16 amino acids long. Per the germline V gene, CDR1 is GTSNPN and CDR2 is SVGIG (reference sequence). V dropped 0 bases and J dropped 2; count of bases not matched to a gene: 6. The chain's CDR3 is CAWSVPGLAPYNEQFF. In DNA, the CDR3 is TGTGCCTGGAGTGTCCCCGGACTAGCCCCCTACAATGAGCAGTTCTTC.

The rearrangement joins TRBV10-3 to TRBJ1-2; TRBD1 matches at 7 bases. This CDR3 comprises 12 residues. Germline V gene lookup returns CDR1 ENHRY and CDR2 SYGVKD. Unmatched junction bases numbered 4, after V lost 10 bases and J lost 2 bases. The CDR3 sequence: CATRQGNYGYTF. In DNA form, the CDR3 reads TGTGCCACAAGACAGGGCAACTATGGCTACACCTTC.

V gene TRBV28 combines with J gene TRBJ2-7; TRBD1 matches 10 bases. Looked up from germline, CDR1 is MDHEN and CDR2 is SYDVKM. The CDR3 sequence is 15 residues long. Trimming cost V 2 bases and J 6 bases; bases outside gene matches: 7. CDR3 residues: CASSLMGQGKLEQYF. CDR3 coding DNA: TGTGCCAGCAGTTTAATGGGACAGGGGAAGCTCGAGCAGTACTTC.

This clone is classed as medium-sized. The gene calls are TRBV4-1 and TRBJ2-1, with TRBD2 matching 13 bases. J was trimmed by 6 bases and V by 1 base; bases with no gene match: 6. There are 17 residues in the CDR3. CDR1 is MGHRA and CDR2 is YSYEKL in the germline V gene. CDR3 sequence (DNA): TGCGCCAGCAGCCAAGTTACTAGCGGGGGGGTACCCAATGAGCAGTTCTTC. This codes for CASSQVTSGGVPNEQFF.

V usage is TRBV6-5 and J usage is TRBJ1-6, with D maybe TRBD1 (6 bases). Trimming took off 6 bases at V and 7 bases at J, with 16 bases between the two ends. This CDR3 contains 15 residues. In germline, CDR1 is MNHEY, CDR2 SVGAGI. CDR3 loop: CASRSDQGSNSPLHF. The CDR3 nucleotides are TGTGCCAGCAGGTCCGACCAGGGGTCCAATTCACCCCTCCACTTT.

The chain employs TRBV7-8 and TRBJ2-7; 7 bases match TRBD1. Losses at the gene ends were 6 bases for V and 2 bases for J; bases not matched to a gene: 4. CDR1 is SGHVS, CDR2 FQNEAQ, per germline. The CDR3 is 13 residues long. The CDR3 loop reads CASRAGTAYEQYF. The CDR3 bases are TGTGCCAGCAGGGCCGGGACAGCCTACGAGCAGTACTTC.

This chain connects TRBV9 to TRBJ2-6; possible D gene TRBD2, 5 bases. Trimming removed 3 bases from V and 4 bases from J, with 11 bases in between. The CDR3 sequence is 15 residues long. The germline CDR1 and CDR2 sequences are SGDLS and YYNGEE. CDR3 coding DNA: TGTGCCAGCAGCGCCGGGGTTACCGGGGCCAACGTCCTGACTTTC. Translated: CASSAGVTGANVLTF.

This sequence joins TRBV7-3 and TRBJ2-2; 7 bases line up with TRBD1. CDR3 length: 15 residues. Germline CDR1 is SGHTA and CDR2 is FQGTGA. Trimming cost V 5 bases and J 4 bases; bases outside gene matches: 7. The CDR3 protein is CASSNRGRGTGELFF. CDR3 in DNA: TGTGCCAGCAGCAACAGGGGTCGCGGCACCGGGGAGCTGTTTTTT. Based on the CDR3 plus reference TRBV7-3 and TRBJ2-2, the full variable domain is GAGVSQTPSNKVTEKGKYVELRCDPISGHTALYWYRQSLGQGPEFLIYFQGTGAADDSGLPNDRFFAVRPEGSVSTLKIQRTERGDSAVYLCASSNRGRGTGELFFGEGSRLTVL.

The chain combines TRBV7-8 with TRBJ1-6; D is unclear. The CDR3 length is 15 residues. From germline, CDR1 is SGHVS and CDR2 FQNEAQ. The V end lost 0 bases, the J end lost 6 bases, and 9 bases lay between the germline ends. CDR3 sequence (DNA): TGTGCCAGCAGCTTAGCGGCTGGGTTTAATTCACCCCTCCACTTT. It yields the protein CASSLAAGFNSPLHF.

The chain is built from TRBV5-4 and TRBJ1-4, with 9 bases lining up with TRBD1. The germline gives CDR1 SGHNT, CDR2 YYREEE (reference sequence). The CDR3 totals 15 residues. V shed 4 bases and J 5 bases; nucleotides not matched to a gene: 6. The CDR3 nucleotides read TGTGCCAGCAGCCCGGACAGGGGCCCGAATGAAAAACTGTTTTTT. This gives the protein CASSPDRGPNEKLFF.

V and J are TRBV12-3 or TRBV12-4 and TRBJ1-1; D unresolved. V lost 1 base to trimming and J lost 3 bases, with 6 bases between them. The length of the CDR3 is 13 residues. In DNA form, the CDR3 reads TGTGCCAGCAGTTTAGGGGAGGACACTGAAGCTTTCTTT. This translates into CASSLGEDTEAFF.

The gene calls are TRBV2 and TRBJ1-2; 7 bases agree with TRBD1. Germline V gene lookup returns CDR1 SNHLY and CDR2 FYNNEI. J was trimmed by 14 bases and V by 6 bases; bases with no gene match: 9. CDR3 length: 11 amino acids. The CDR3 coding sequence is TGTGCCAGCAGCTTGACAGGGATCGGGACCTTC. It codes for CASSLTGIGTF. The full variable domain, its missing parts supplied by reference TRBV2 and TRBJ1-2, is EPEVTQTPSHQVTQMGQEVILRCVPISNHLYFYWYRQILGQKVEFLVSFYNNEISEKSEIFDDQFSVERPDGSNFTLKIRSTKLEDSAMYFCASSLTGIGTFGSGTRLTVV.

This clone was seen more than once but under ten times. The V gene is TRBV6-5, the J gene TRBJ1-6; possible D gene TRBD1, 5 bases. Trimming pared 5 bases from V and 10 bases from J, leaving 15 bases between. The germline CDR1 and CDR2 sequences are MNHEY and SVGAGI. This CDR3 is built from 14 residues. The CDR3 sequence is CASSPGTLRSPLHF. CDR3 DNA: TGTGCCAGCAGTCCCGGGACCCTAAGGTCACCCCTCCACTTT.

As to this clone: One junction end does not reproduce the germline sequence, and a read error may be involved. This rearrangement joins TRBV3-1 (or the pseudogene TRBV3-2) to TRBJ1-2; D gene ambiguous. The CDR3 spans 11 residues. The V gene's germline CDR1 is LGHDT and CDR2 YNNKEL (reference sequence). The CDR3 here is CASSQGTRVSF. DNA of the CDR3: TGTGCCAGCAGCCAAGGGACCCGCGTATCCTTC.